The clone carrying this T cell receptor beta chain was detected ten times or more. The data belong to a study of Graves' ophthalmopathy and Graves' hyperthyroidism. The sequenced template was RNA, covering the TCR beta CDR3 region. RT-PCR in the first round used HTBI primers; a second-round multiplex PCR followed. One entry per CDR3 protein, called by TCRdb with MiXCR from the multiplex PCR reads. Of about 400,000 distinct CDR3 sequences in the sample, 15% were seen once. Stable hyperthyroidism referred to disease that showed no ophthalmopathy within 18 months of follow-up. It was on clinical symptoms, serum thyroxine, TRAb, thyroid ultrasound and orbital computed tomography that diagnosis relied. Trimming removed 5 bases at V and 11 bases at J, with 9 bases between. CDR3 length: 10 amino acids. Germline values: CDR1 MNHNS, CDR2 SASEGT.

The clonotype comes from a woman between 18 and 29 years old with stable Graves' hyperthyroidism. The V call is TRBV6-1, the J call TRBJ1-1; the D is unclear. Input material: peripheral blood. This CDR3 is CASSYRVAFF. In DNA, the CDR3 is TGTGCCAGCAGTTATAGGGTTGCTTTCTTT.